One and the same sample provided the 15 T cell receptor beta chains below, sequenced in a study of T-cell memory formation after mild COVID-19. One entry per CDR3 protein, called by TCRdb with MiXCR from the 5' RACE reads. The data contain hundreds of thousands of distinct CDR3 sequences, roughly 25% of them singletons. The sample taken for sequencing was PBMCs or a T cell subset sorted from them (not recorded which). Receptors were obtained from an adult woman who had mild COVID-19 (a few samples of this study predate the infection). Cell type and time point are not known.

This clonotype turned up a few times. The CDR3 DNA reads TGTGCCAGTAGTCCCCGGACAGGGTGGGGCGAAGAGACCCAGTACTTC. This gives the protein CASSPRTGWGEETQYF. The genes are TRBV19 and TRBJ2-5, with TRBD1 matching 8 bases. CDR3 length: 16 amino acids. V lost 5 bases, J lost 3 bases, and 11 bases stayed unmatched. Germline loops: CDR1 LNHDA, CDR2 SQIVND (reference sequence).

Written as DNA, the CDR3 is TGTGCCACCAGTGATTTTAGCGGGGGCTTCACAGATACGCAGTATTTT. It is translated as CATSDFSGGFTDTQYF. The chain uses TRBV24-1 and TRBJ2-3; 9 positions agree with TRBD2. The CDR3 is made up of 16 amino acids. Germline trimming cut 1 base from V and 2 bases from J; bases unmatched to any gene: 3. Germline CDR1 reads KGHDR; CDR2 reads SFDVKD.

This clonotype has just a few counts. The genes are TRBV7-2 and TRBJ2-7; 10 nucleotides match TRBD2. V was pared by 4 bases and J by 0 bases, with 6 bases of the junction left unmatched. This CDR3 is built from 16 residues. Germline V gene data show CDR1 as SGHTA and CDR2 as FQGNSA. In nucleotides, the CDR3 is TGTGCCAGCAGCTCGGGGACTAGCGAGATCTCCTACGAGCAGTACTTC. Encoded protein: CASSSGTSEISYEQYF.

The gene calls are TRBV5-1 and TRBJ1-1; no firm D call. The CDR3 totals 14 residues. Germline CDR1 reads SGHRS; CDR2 reads YFSETQ. V was clipped by 5 bases and J by 1 base, with 12 bases between them. The CDR3 DNA is TGCGCCAGCAGATTGTGGGAGACGAACACTGAAGCTTTCTTT. Protein product: CASRLWETNTEAFF.

The table lists this clonotype with many counts. The chain joins TRBV20-1 to TRBJ1-1, with 9 bases lining up with TRBD1. Germline V gene sequence: CDR1 DFQATT, CDR2 SNEGSKA (reference sequence). The V and J ends lost 3 bases and 3 bases, in that order; junction bases with no gene match: 5. The CDR3 runs 14 residues. CDR3 residues: CSARPGDRDTEAFF. The CDR3 coding sequence is TGCAGTGCTAGGCCGGGGGACAGGGACACTGAAGCTTTCTTT.

The V gene is TRBV7-6, the J gene TRBJ2-1, with 9 bases fitting TRBD1. CDR1 is SGHVS, CDR2 FNYEAQ, per germline. The CDR3 covers 16 residues. V was clipped by 5 bases and J by 6 bases; unmatched bases: 11. CDR3 in DNA: TGTGCCAGCAGCCCGCGCCCGGGACAGGGTGGCAATGAGCAGTTCTTC. Translating gives CASSPRPGQGGNEQFF.

The rearrangement links TRBV4-1 to TRBJ2-7; D is undetermined. V was cut by 0 bases and J by 3 bases, with 12 bases left in between. Germline loops: CDR1 MGHRA, CDR2 YSYEKL. The CDR3 is 15 amino acids. The CDR3: CASSQDPGLIYEQYF. CDR3 in DNA: TGCGCCAGCAGCCAAGATCCTGGCCTAATCTACGAGCAGTACTTC.

This clonotype has only a few counts. V gene TRBV6-5 combines with J gene TRBJ1-2, with TRBD1 matching over 9 bases. Per the germline V gene, CDR1 is MNHEY and CDR2 is SVGAGI. V dropped 3 bases and J dropped 2; count of bases not matched to a gene: 1. The CDR3 contains 14 residues. Written as DNA, the CDR3 is TGTGCCAGCAGTTATGGGACAGGGAACTATGGCTACACCTTC. Translated: CASSYGTGNYGYTF.

The chain uses TRBV30 and TRBJ1-3; D gene uncertain. CDR1 is GTSNPN, CDR2 SVGIG, per germline (reference sequence). The germline V and J ends were trimmed by 5 bases and 4 bases, with 9 bases remaining between them. The CDR3 extends over 12 amino acids. CDR3: CAWGRGGNTIYF. As DNA, the CDR3 is TGTGCCTGGGGAAGAGGCGGAAACACCATATATTTT. Combining the CDR3 with reference TRBV30 and TRBJ1-3 gives the whole variable domain SQTIHQWPATLVQPVGSPLSLECTVEGTSNPNLYWYRQAAGRGLQLLFYSVGIGQISSEVPQNLSASRPQDRQFILSSKKLLLSDSGFYLCAWGRGGNTIYFGEGSWLTVV.

The chain recombines TRBV5-1 with TRBJ2-7; D not resolved. V was pared by 4 bases and J by 3 bases, with 8 bases between. The CDR3 extends over 12 amino acids. The germline V gene has CDR1 SGHRS and CDR2 YFSETQ. As DNA, the CDR3 is TGCGCCAGCAGCAAAAGTTTCTACGAGCAGTACTTC. This sequence encodes CASSKSFYEQYF.

This chain uses TRBV7-8 with TRBJ2-7; D ambiguous. This CDR3 region has 12 residues. The V and J ends lost 3 bases and 4 bases respectively, with 7 bases between them. CDR1 and CDR2 from the germline V gene are SGHVS and FQNEAQ. CDR3 amino acids: CASSLKIYEQYF. The CDR3 DNA reads TGTGCCAGCAGCTTGAAGATTTACGAGCAGTACTTC.

The rearrangement joins TRBV18 to TRBJ2-5, with 7 positions matching TRBD1. V gave up 4 bases and J gave up 1 base; unmatched junction bases: 3. Germline V gene data show CDR1 as KGHSH and CDR2 as LQKENI. The CDR3 is 14 residues long. In DNA form, the CDR3 reads TGTGCCAGCTCACGTGCAGGGGGCCAAGAGACCCAGTACTTC. Translated: CASSRAGGQETQYF.

The chain carries TRBV20-1 and TRBJ1-2; 7 positions agree with TRBD1. Losses at the gene ends were 3 bases for V and 5 bases for J; bases not matched to a gene: 6. The CDR3 covers 13 residues. Germline assignment: CDR1 DFQATT and CDR2 SNEGSKA (reference sequence). The CDR3 DNA is TGCAGTGCTAGCGTCAGGGGGATGTATGGCTACACCTTC. Its protein product is CSASVRGMYGYTF.

The V gene is TRBV7-9, the J gene TRBJ2-7; D remains ambiguous. Looked up from germline, CDR1 is SEHNR and CDR2 is FQNEAQ (reference sequence). This CDR3 spans 12 amino acids. The germline V and J ends were trimmed by 7 bases and 3 bases, with 10 bases remaining between them. The CDR3 DNA is TGTGCCAGCAAGTCACCGGACTACGAGCAGTACTTC. Amino acids: CASKSPDYEQYF. Drawing the rest from reference TRBV7-9 and TRBJ2-7, the complete variable domain is DTGVSQNPRHKITKRGQNVTFRCDPISEHNRLYWYRQTLGQGPEFLTYFQNEAQLEKSRLLSDRFSAERPKGSFSTLEIQRTEQGDSAMYLCASKSPDYEQYFGPGTRLTVT.

The chain joins TRBV3-1 to TRBJ2-1; D possibly corresponds to TRBD1 (5 bases). Germline V gene data show CDR1 as LGHDT and CDR2 as YNNKEL (reference sequence). The CDR3 has 16 amino acids. V shed 1 base and J shed 0 bases, with 10 bases lying between them. The CDR3 coding sequence is TGTGCCAGCAGCCAAGGAACAGGCAGCTCCTACAATGAGCAGTTCTTC. This codes for CASSQGTGSSYNEQFF.